The clone carrying this T cell receptor beta chain has at least ten counts. The target antigen is unknown. After removal of 2 bases from V and 8 bases from J, the junction contained 9 bases not matched to a gene. Germline CDR1 is KGHDR and CDR2 is SFDVKD. CDR3 length equals 16 residues. The data stem from a study of T cells after yellow fever vaccination. Findings of the study overall: In FACS-sorted repertoires, abundant clonotypes from the bulk population could appear as contaminants. Post-booster reappearance was seen for most primary-vaccination clones (96% CD4, around 88% CD8). A limited proportion of clonotypes was detected within both the CD4 and CD8 compartments.

TCRdb redid the calling of the 5' RACE reads with MiXCR, one entry per CDR3 protein. This sample has roughly 350,000 distinct CDR3 sequences, with 4.1% found just once. The sequence was collected from a man younger than 30 who received the YFV17D yellow fever vaccine. The chain has TRBV24-1 and TRBJ2-1; 9 bases line up with TRBD1. The sequences come from PBMCs, collected 5 days after the yellow fever booster vaccination. The CDR3 is CATSDSGQGRGDEQFF. The DNA of the CDR3 is TGTGCCACCAGTGATTCCGGACAGGGGAGGGGGGATGAGCAGTTCTTC.